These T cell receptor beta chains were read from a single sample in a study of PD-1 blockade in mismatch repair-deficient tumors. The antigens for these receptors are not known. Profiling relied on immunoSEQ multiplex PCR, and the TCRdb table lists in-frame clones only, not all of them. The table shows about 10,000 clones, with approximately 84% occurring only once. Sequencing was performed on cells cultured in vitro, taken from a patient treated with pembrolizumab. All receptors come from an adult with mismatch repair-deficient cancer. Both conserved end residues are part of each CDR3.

CDR3 protein: CASSVGLALTYNEQFF; V gene: TRBV9; J gene: TRBJ2-1
CDR3 protein: CASSFAGSREQYF; V gene: TRBV7-9; J gene: TRBJ2-7
CDR3 protein: CASSPGSFYSNQPQHF; V gene: TRBV7-2; J gene: TRBJ1-5
CDR3 protein: CASSGDAELNTEAFF; V gene: TRBV6-1; J gene: TRBJ1-1
CDR3 protein: CASSIDLAGVSYNEQFF; V gene: TRBV19; J gene: TRBJ2-1
CDR3 protein: CASSLGPSGASTDTQYF; V gene: TRBV7-2; J gene: TRBJ2-3
CDR3 protein: CATSDPGGNQPQHF; V gene: TRBV7-2; J gene: TRBJ1-5
CDR3 protein: CASRLPEREGRGEQFF; V gene: TRBV12-2; J gene: TRBJ2-1
CDR3 protein: CASSFSGAYNQPQHF; V gene: TRBV28; J gene: TRBJ1-5
CDR3 protein: CASSLFAGEGEQFF; V gene: TRBV7-8; J gene: TRBJ2-1
CDR3 protein: CASSWTGGSWYEQYF; V gene: TRBV5-1; J gene: TRBJ2-7
CDR3 protein: CASRANRGLNEKLFF; V gene: TRBV27; J gene: TRBJ1-4
CDR3 protein: CASSLAGGEGPLAEAFF; V gene: TRBV7-2; J gene: TRBJ1-1
CDR3 protein: CASSEDRAQETQYF; V gene: TRBV2; J gene: TRBJ2-5
CDR3 protein: CASSIAGGTEAFF; V gene: TRBV19; J gene: TRBJ1-1
CDR3 protein: CASSPAGTDGYTF; V gene: TRBV5-1; J gene: TRBJ1-2
CDR3 protein: CATRKGAGYQPQHF; V gene: TRBV15; J gene: TRBJ1-5
CDR3 protein: CASRAVGRGETQYF; V gene: TRBV6-6; J gene: TRBJ2-5
CDR3 protein: CASSVEASQETQYF; V gene: TRBV9; J gene: TRBJ2-5
CDR3 protein: CASSLEARLAGETQYF; V gene: TRBV11-2; J gene: TRBJ2-5
CDR3 protein: CASSLLYREDGYEQYF; V gene: TRBV28; J gene: TRBJ2-7
CDR3 protein: CASSEFHIGTREADGYTF; V gene: TRBV6-1; J gene: TRBJ1-2
CDR3 protein: CASSLDPILGHEQFF; V gene: TRBV21-1; J gene: TRBJ2-1
CDR3 protein: CASTAGRVSGNTIYF; V gene: TRBV6-1; J gene: TRBJ1-3
CDR3 protein: CASSVEGLTPSETQYF; V gene: TRBV9; J gene: TRBJ2-5
CDR3 protein: CASSGTGYGYTF; V gene: TRBV2; J gene: TRBJ1-2
CDR3 protein: CASSSHQGVNTEAFF; V gene: TRBV27; J gene: TRBJ1-1
CDR3 protein: CASSIQGARGVNQPQHF; V gene: TRBV19; J gene: TRBJ1-5
CDR3 protein: CASSLADGSYNEQFF; V gene: TRBV5-1; J gene: TRBJ2-1
CDR3 protein: CATTRVLNTGELFF; V gene: TRBV19; J gene: TRBJ2-2
CDR3 protein: CATSRVQAGGTDTQYF; V gene: TRBV15; J gene: TRBJ2-3
CDR3 protein: CASSYSTGEYEQYF; V gene: TRBV6-6; J gene: TRBJ2-7
CDR3 protein: CASSRGVYGYTF; V gene: TRBV28; J gene: TRBJ1-2
CDR3 protein: CASTIGAGWTQYF; V gene: TRBV19; J gene: TRBJ2-3
CDR3 protein: CASSSGQAHYEQYF; V gene: TRBV7-8; J gene: TRBJ2-7
CDR3 protein: CASSLGQGAWNSPLHF; V gene: TRBV28; J gene: TRBJ1-6
CDR3 protein: CASSLSRGRVEKLFF; V gene: TRBV5-5; J gene: TRBJ1-4
CDR3 protein: CASSEYDGENQPQHF; V gene: TRBV9; J gene: TRBJ1-5
CDR3 protein: CASSEELAGGGDTQYF; V gene: TRBV2; J gene: TRBJ2-3
CDR3 protein: CASRGTGIHYYGYTF; V gene: TRBV28; J gene: TRBJ1-2
CDR3 protein: CSATRSGRRNEQYF; V gene: TRBV29-1; J gene: TRBJ2-7
CDR3 protein: CASSLGQGRETEAFF; V gene: TRBV7-3; J gene: TRBJ1-1
CDR3 protein: CASRQGWNEQFF; V gene: TRBV28; J gene: TRBJ2-1
CDR3 protein: CASSLLGFGYTF; V gene: TRBV28; J gene: TRBJ1-2
CDR3 protein: CASSTFGQGGTDTQYF; V gene: TRBV18; J gene: TRBJ2-3
CDR3 protein: CASSLGLGAGYGYTF; V gene: TRBV7-2; J gene: TRBJ1-2
CDR3 protein: CASSLRQLNTEAFF; V gene: TRBV5-4; J gene: TRBJ1-1
CDR3 protein: CASSSGGYEQYF; V gene: TRBV6-6; J gene: TRBJ2-7
CDR3 protein: CASSYQGREQFF; V gene: TRBV6-6; J gene: TRBJ2-1
CDR3 protein: CASSYGEKGTDTQYF; V gene: TRBV6-6; J gene: TRBJ2-3
CDR3 protein: CASSQGGWGYYEQYF; V gene: TRBV7-2; J gene: TRBJ2-7
CDR3 protein: CASSVLTGGGNNSPLHF; V gene: TRBV19; J gene: TRBJ1-6
CDR3 protein: CASSTRGENTDTQYF; V gene: TRBV19; J gene: TRBJ2-3
CDR3 protein: CASKAFNRALNTEAFF; V gene: TRBV19; J gene: TRBJ1-1
CDR3 protein: CASSLDLAGDRADF; V gene: TRBV5-1; J gene: TRBJ2-3
CDR3 protein: CASGLRAGSGETQYF; V gene: TRBV5-1; J gene: TRBJ2-5
CDR3 protein: CASSPVTSGKETQYF; V gene: TRBV18; J gene: TRBJ2-5
CDR3 protein: CASSLMPGQGEDEQFF; V gene: TRBV7-8; J gene: TRBJ2-1
CDR3 protein: CASSLAKSTDTQYF; V gene: TRBV5-1; J gene: TRBJ2-3